The 16 T cell receptor beta chains given below trace back to one sample, sequenced in a study of metastatic and nonmetastatic thyroid tumors (TCRdb year 2020). Library construction relied on PCR. This sample was sequenced with an Illumina HiSeq 4000. The public reads were reanalyzed by TCRdb: fastp trimming at Q25, MiXCR alignment, in-frame beta chains only. This sample gives around 52,000 clones in total; 25% to 30% of them show up just once. Jointly, the top ten make up more than 15% of the sample. Before undergoing thyroid surgery, none of the patients had been given any kind of treatment. The sequenced sample consisted of blood. The receptor source for this set is a female donor with papillary thyroid cancer or a benign thyroid nodule (not recorded which). Some clones in this sample may be carry-over from other donors' samples.

This chain links TRBV24-1 with TRBJ1-2; 7 bases align to TRBD1. The germline CDR1 and CDR2 sequences are KGHDR and SFDVKD. The CDR3 is 18 residues long. V was pared by 2 bases and J by 3 bases, with 14 bases of the junction left unmatched. The CDR3 nucleotides are TGTGCCACCAGTGATTCCCCAGGGGGGCAGGAACATGACTATGGCTACACCTTC. Protein product: CATSDSPGGQEHDYGYTF.

This clone was observed at least ten times. This rearrangement joins TRBV20-1 to TRBJ2-1; D is perhaps TRBD2 (7 bases). The CDR3 has 16 amino acids. Germline loops: CDR1 DFQATT, CDR2 SNEGSKA (reference sequence). With 2 bases removed from V and 4 bases from J, the gap between germline ends came to 18 bases. In DNA, the CDR3 is TGCAGTGCTAGATCCGGTGGGGGGGGCGTATACAATGAGCAGTTCTTC. Translating it yields CSARSGGGGVYNEQFF.

In this sample, this clone turned up a few times. The chain carries TRBV7-8 and TRBJ2-5, with D tentatively TRBD2 (6 bases). The CDR3 has 14 amino acids. V lost 5 bases to trimming and J lost 1 base, with 11 bases between them. CDR1 is SGHVS, CDR2 FQNEAQ, per germline. CDR3 region: CASSEGLFQETQYF. The CDR3 DNA sequence: TGTGCCAGCAGCGAGGGACTGTTCCAAGAGACCCAGTACTTC.

This clone came up a few times. The genes are TRBV27 and TRBJ2-1, with D possibly being TRBD2 (5 bases). The CDR3 length is 14 residues. Germline V gives CDR1 MNHEY, CDR2 SMNVEV (reference sequence). Trimming cost V 0 bases and J 9 bases, with 12 bases left between them. The CDR3 reads CASSLSSGFGEQFF. The DNA for the CDR3 is TGTGCCAGCAGTTTATCCTCGGGGTTCGGTGAGCAGTTCTTC.

There are a few counts of this clone. V and J are TRBV6-5 and TRBJ2-1, with D hard to call. The CDR3 is 16 residues long. In germline, CDR1 is MNHEY, CDR2 SVGAGI. V dropped 0 bases and J dropped 4 bases, with 13 bases sitting between them. The CDR3 coding sequence is TGTGCCAGCAGTTACTCGGGTGCCCCCCTTTACAATGAGCAGTTCTTC. It is translated as CASSYSGAPLYNEQFF.

This clone was observed at least ten times. The rearrangement uses TRBV28 and TRBJ2-5, with a weak D call TRBD1 (5 bases). Trimming left V 4 bases short and J 4 bases short, with 13 bases between. The CDR3 totals 14 residues. CDR1 MDHEN and CDR2 SYDVKM come from the germline V gene. CDR3 sequence (DNA): TGTGCCAGCAGTTATGCGGTGGGGCGAGAGACCCAGTACTTC. This translates into CASSYAVGRETQYF.

V and J are TRBV4-3 and TRBJ2-3, with no clear D. V was cut by 0 bases and J by 4 bases, with 14 bases left in between. The CDR3 is made up of 16 amino acids. Germline loops: CDR1 LGHNA, CDR2 YSLEER. DNA of the CDR3: TGCGCCAGCAGCCAAGATCTGCCGGAGAGCGCAGATACGCAGTATTTT. It specifies CASSQDLPESADTQYF.

The chain combines TRBV20-1 with TRBJ2-7; weak D call: TRBD2 (6 bases). The germline V gene encodes CDR1 DFQATT and CDR2 SNEGSKA (reference sequence). Trimming left V 3 bases short and J 2 bases short, with 11 bases between. The length of the CDR3 is 13 residues. Here the CDR3 reads CSASGAGTYEQYF. The DNA for the CDR3 is TGCAGTGCTAGTGGGGCGGGAACCTACGAGCAGTACTTC.

The rearrangement uses TRBV3-1 and TRBJ2-7, with TRBD1 matching over 8 bases. The CDR3 has 17 residues. CDR1 LGHDT and CDR2 YNNKEL come from the germline V gene (reference sequence). Trimming removed 3 bases from V and 1 base from J; junction bases left unmatched: 11. The CDR3 DNA follows: TGTGCCAGCAGCCATGGACAGGGCTCAGCGAGATCCTACGAGCAGTACTTC. It encodes CASSHGQGSARSYEQYF.

This clone was found a few times. This chain joins TRBV27 and TRBJ1-2; no reliable D call. CDR3 length: 14 amino acids. The germline gives CDR1 MNHEY, CDR2 SMNVEV (reference sequence). The V and J ends lost 3 bases and 7 bases respectively, with 15 bases between them. CDR3 DNA: TGTGCCAGCAGTTTCTACTATTCCGACACTGGCTACACCTTC. Protein product: CASSFYYSDTGYTF.

The chain's CDR3 is CASSRGTVAHTEAFF. Here the CDR3 DNA reads TGTGCCAGCAGTCGGGGGACAGTGGCACACACTGAAGCTTTCTTT. The gene calls are TRBV6-1 and TRBJ1-1; 7 nucleotides match TRBD1. The length of the CDR3 is 15 residues. V shed 5 bases, J shed 3 bases, and the junction held 9 bases outside the gene matches. In germline, CDR1 is MNHNS, CDR2 SASEGT.

This clone has just a few counts. The chain links TRBV15 to TRBJ2-2; D is tentatively TRBD1 or TRBD2 (7 bases each). The CDR3 is 17 residues long. Trimming pared 4 bases from V and 2 bases from J, leaving 17 bases between. Germline V gives CDR1 LNHNV, CDR2 YYDKDF (reference sequence). The CDR3 region has the DNA TGTGCCACCAGCATAGGGGGCCTAGCGGAAAACACCGGGGAGCTGTTTTTT. Protein sequence: CATSIGGLAENTGELFF.

The sample holds many counts of this clone. The chain carries TRBV14 and TRBJ2-5, with a weak D call TRBD2 (6 bases). Deletions cut 4 bases from V and 10 bases from J, with 13 bases between. Germline V gene lookup returns CDR1 SGHDN and CDR2 FVKESK. This CDR3 region has 12 residues. CDR3 DNA: TGTGCCAGCAGCCCGTCGGGACTCCACCAGTACTTC. This encodes CASSPSGLHQYF.

The chain links TRBV30 to TRBJ1-2; a weak D match, TRBD1 (5 bases). V was clipped by 6 bases and J by 5 bases, with 16 bases between them. The CDR3 runs to 13 residues. Germline CDR1 GTSNPN, CDR2 SVGIG (reference sequence). CDR3 nucleotides: TGTGCCTGTAGGGGATTAGACAGATATGGCTACACCTTC. Protein sequence: CACRGLDRYGYTF. The entire variable domain, with the rest obtained from reference TRBV30 and TRBJ1-2, is as follows: SQTIHQWPATLVQPVGSPLSLECTVEGTSNPNLYWYRQAAGRGLQLLFYSVGIGQISSEVPQNLSASRPQDRQFILSSKKLLLSDSGFYLCACRGLDRYGYTFGSGTRLTVV.

Details on this clone: This is likely a read error, given that the CDR3 carries no conserved phenylalanine or tryptophan at its end. The chain is built from TRBV7-9 and TRBJ2-7; D unresolved. The CDR3 runs 13 residues. The germline V gene encodes CDR1 SEHNR and CDR2 FQNEAQ (reference sequence). V lost 4 bases and J lost 3, with 10 bases in between. CDR3 coding DNA: TGTGCCAGCAGCTCGCCGTCCTACTACGAGCAGTACTCC. It translates to CASSSPSYYEQYS.

The chain joins TRBV6-5 to TRBJ1-3; TRBD1 matches 8 bases. The CDR3 is 15 residues long. Trimming at V came to 2 bases and at J to 1 base, leaving 1 base not matched to a gene. Germline CDR1 and CDR2: MNHEY and SVGAGI. CDR3 protein: CASSYRQGSGNTIYF. The CDR3 DNA is TGTGCCAGCAGTTACCGACAGGGGTCTGGAAACACCATATATTTT.